This T cell receptor (beta chain) was captured in a study of blood T cell repertoires in COVID-19. Study at large: Italy, Spain and the United States were the sources of the convalescent and acute COVID-19 samples.

After removal of 6 bases from V and 4 bases from J, the junction contained 8 bases not matched to a gene. The CDR3 runs to 15 residues. Germline V gene lookup returns CDR1 MNHEY and CDR2 SVGAGI. In the original workflow: Reference gene primer amplification gave nucleated cell count estimates. The table came from immunoSEQ multiplex PCR; TCRdb's copy has only in-frame clones and leaves some out. V and J calls and clone size follow that table, whereas D and trimming were derived from the DNA. The sample consists of tens of thousands of clones, around 92% of them appearing once. This TCR came from a woman aged 60 to 75 with active COVID-19. The rearrangement joins TRBV6-5 to TRBJ2-1; 8 bases match TRBD2. The sample comprised peripheral blood. The CDR3 sequence is CASSPGAGAYNEQFF. The DNA for the CDR3 is TGTGCCAGCAGCCCAGGAGCGGGAGCTTACAATGAGCAGTTCTTC.